These 14 T cell receptor beta chains were sequenced from one sample in a study of naive and memory T cell subsets. An oligonucleotide containing a UMI was ligated to the 3' end of TCR cDNA. Amplification of ligated cDNA took four PCR rounds with SP2 and nested alpha and beta constant primers. TCRdb processed the 5' RACE reads anew with MiXCR; each CDR3 protein has one entry. The table has 55,000 to 70,000 distinct CDR3 sequences, 6% to 8.5% seen once. All receptors come from a female donor in good health.

This clonotype was detected only a few times. This rearrangement joins TRBV5-6 to TRBJ2-3; D is unclear. The V and J ends lost 0 bases and 1 base respectively, with 9 bases between them. Germline V gives CDR1 SGHDT, CDR2 YYEEEE. This CDR3 comprises 15 residues. The CDR3 DNA reads TGTGCCAGCAGCTTGGGGGTGGCAGGCACAGATACGCAGTATTTT. Its protein product is CASSLGVAGTDTQYF.

Many counts were recorded for this clonotype. Germline is not matched at one junction end, which may reflect a read error. This sequence joins TRBV29-1 and TRBJ1-1, with unresolved D. Germline V gene sequence: CDR1 SQVTM, CDR2 ANQGSEA. The CDR3 sequence is 11 residues long. CDR3 DNA sequence: TGCAGCGTGGAAGGAATCGTAGGAGCTTTCTTT. The encoded protein is CSVEGIVGAFF.

The chain recombines TRBV4-3 with TRBJ1-5; D remains unclear. Germline lookup yields CDR1 LGHNA and CDR2 YSLEER. The CDR3 extends over 15 amino acids. The V end lost 1 base, the J end lost 2 bases, and 9 bases lay between the germline ends. CDR3 nucleotide sequence: TGCGCCAGCAGCCAAGTGGTGTCAGGCAATCAGCCCCAGCATTTT. Translating it yields CASSQVVSGNQPQHF.

The chain uses TRBV5-4 and TRBJ2-3; TRBD2 matches at 14 bases. The CDR3 sequence is 15 residues long. Unmatched junction bases numbered 3, after V lost 4 bases and J lost 5 bases. Germline lookup yields CDR1 SGHNT and CDR2 YYREEE (reference sequence). CDR3 bases: TGTGCCAGCAGCCAGACTAGCGGGGGGGGAGATACGCAGTATTTT. Translated, it gives CASSQTSGGGDTQYF.

This clonotype has a count of ten or more. This chain joins TRBV7-2 and TRBJ1-6, with D tentatively TRBD1 (6 bases). V lost 1 base to trimming and J lost 7 bases, with 11 bases between them. Germline V gives CDR1 SGHTA, CDR2 FQGNSA. The CDR3 is 15 amino acids. CDR3 sequence (DNA): TGTGCCAGCAGCTTAGGCGACAGGAGAAATTCACCCCTCCACTTT. As protein: CASSLGDRRNSPLHF.

The chain joins TRBV7-2 to TRBJ2-7; D is perhaps TRBD2 (5 bases). The CDR3 consists of 14 residues. V was trimmed by 1 base and J by 6 bases, leaving 13 bases between them. The germline gives CDR1 SGHTA, CDR2 FQGNSA. The CDR3 region is CASSLESWESEQYF. CDR3 DNA sequence: TGTGCCAGCAGCTTAGAATCCTGGGAGTCCGAGCAGTACTTC.

This clonotype was seen at least ten times. V gene TRBV7-9 combines with J gene TRBJ1-2; perhaps TRBD1 as D (6 bases). The germline V gene encodes CDR1 SEHNR and CDR2 FQNEAQ (reference sequence). Trimming pared 5 bases from V and 4 bases from J, leaving 8 bases between. The CDR3 length is 12 residues. CDR3 amino acids: CASSPTGYGYTF. The CDR3 DNA is TGTGCCAGCAGCCCGACAGGCTATGGCTACACCTTC.

Ten or more counts support this clonotype. V gene TRBV7-9 combines with J gene TRBJ2-3; a weak D match, TRBD2 (7 bases). This CDR3 region has 18 residues. Germline CDR1 reads SEHNR; CDR2 reads FQNEAQ (reference sequence). Trimming stripped 5 bases from V and 2 bases from J, with 23 bases between. CDR3 protein: CASSPRGGRAGLTDTQYF. As DNA, the CDR3 is TGTGCCAGCAGCCCTAGGGGGGGGCGTGCGGGGCTCACAGATACGCAGTATTTT.

The table lists this clonotype with many counts. The V call is TRBV29-1, the J call TRBJ2-3; D call uncertain. V lost 3 bases to trimming and J lost 4 bases, with 11 bases between them. CDR1 is SQVTM, CDR2 ANQGSEA, per germline. The CDR3 totals 13 residues. CDR3 nucleotide sequence: TGCAGCGTTGATAGGTTGACCCCAGATACGCAGTATTTT. It codes for CSVDRLTPDTQYF.

This clonotype was seen ten or more times. J is TRBJ2-2 and V is TRBV7-2; D is unresolved. The length of the CDR3 is 17 residues. The V gene lost 4 bases and the J gene lost 1 base, with 16 bases spanning the gap. Germline loops: CDR1 SGHTA, CDR2 FQGNSA. CDR3 residues: CASSSDPSERNTGELFF. DNA of the CDR3: TGTGCCAGCAGCTCGGATCCCAGCGAACGGAACACCGGGGAGCTGTTTTTT.

The table lists this clonotype with many counts. The genes are TRBV2 and TRBJ1-1; maybe TRBD1 (5 bases). The germline gives CDR1 SNHLY, CDR2 FYNNEI. V dropped 11 bases and J dropped 4 bases, with 14 bases sitting between them. The CDR3 is made up of 12 amino acids. CDR3 nucleotide sequence: TGTGCCGGGAGGGGCTTACGCACTGAAGCTTTCTTT. It is translated as CAGRGLRTEAFF.

This clonotype was observed many times. This rearrangement joins TRBV30 to TRBJ1-1; no reliable D call. Trimming left V 7 bases short and J 1 base short, with 10 bases between. There are 12 residues in the CDR3. The germline V gene encodes CDR1 GTSNPN and CDR2 SVGIG (reference sequence). CDR3 coding DNA: TGTGCCTCCCGACTGACGAACACTGAAGCTTTCTTT. Its translation is CASRLTNTEAFF.

This chain links TRBV11-2 with TRBJ2-1; 7 positions match TRBD2. Trimming removed 1 base from V and 6 bases from J; junction bases left unmatched: 6. Germline V gives CDR1 SGHAT, CDR2 FQNNGV. The CDR3 consists of 15 residues. The CDR3 sequence: CASSLVPGGGNEQFF. Written as DNA, the CDR3 is TGTGCCAGCAGCTTAGTCCCGGGGGGAGGCAATGAGCAGTTCTTC.

This clonotype was observed many times. The chain uses TRBV4-2 and TRBJ1-6; D perhaps matches TRBD1 (5 bases). The CDR3 is 15 residues long. V dropped 4 bases and J dropped 7 bases, with 14 bases sitting between them. CDR1 is LGHNA, CDR2 YNFKEQ, per germline. This chain's CDR3 is CASSPGGSGNSPLHF. DNA of the CDR3: TGTGCCAGCAGCCCGGGGGGTTCGGGGAATTCACCCCTCCACTTT.